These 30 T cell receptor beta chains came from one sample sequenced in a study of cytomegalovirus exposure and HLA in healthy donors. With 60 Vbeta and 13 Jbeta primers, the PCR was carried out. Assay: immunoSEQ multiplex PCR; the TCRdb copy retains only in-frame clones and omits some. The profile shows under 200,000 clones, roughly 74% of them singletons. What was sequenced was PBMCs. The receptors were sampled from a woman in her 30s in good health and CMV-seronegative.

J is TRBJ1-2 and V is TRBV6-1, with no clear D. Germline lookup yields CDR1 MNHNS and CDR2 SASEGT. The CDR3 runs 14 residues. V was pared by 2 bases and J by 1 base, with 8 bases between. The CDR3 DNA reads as TGTGCCAGCAGTGAATCGGGGTTTAACTATGGCTACACCTTC. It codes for CASSESGFNYGYTF.

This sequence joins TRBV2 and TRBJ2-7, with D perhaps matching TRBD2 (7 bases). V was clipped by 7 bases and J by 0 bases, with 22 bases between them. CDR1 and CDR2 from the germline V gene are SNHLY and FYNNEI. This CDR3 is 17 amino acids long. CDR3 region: CASMGGPSGRSSYEQYF. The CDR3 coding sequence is TGTGCCAGCATGGGGGGCCCTTCCGGGAGGAGCTCCTACGAGCAGTACTTC.

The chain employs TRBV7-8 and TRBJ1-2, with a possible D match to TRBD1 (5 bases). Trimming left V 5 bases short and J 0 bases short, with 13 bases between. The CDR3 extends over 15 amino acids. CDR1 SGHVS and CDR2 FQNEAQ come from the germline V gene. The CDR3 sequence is CASSPSGDTNYGYTF. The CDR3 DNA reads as TGTGCCAGCAGCCCATCGGGGGATACTAACTATGGCTACACCTTC. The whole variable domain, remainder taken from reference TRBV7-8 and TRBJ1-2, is GAGVSQSPRYKVAKRGQDVALRCDPISGHVSLFWYQQALGQGPEFLTYFQNEAQLDKSGLPSDRFFAERPEGSVSTLKIQRTQQEDSAVYLCASSPSGDTNYGYTFGSGTRLTVV.

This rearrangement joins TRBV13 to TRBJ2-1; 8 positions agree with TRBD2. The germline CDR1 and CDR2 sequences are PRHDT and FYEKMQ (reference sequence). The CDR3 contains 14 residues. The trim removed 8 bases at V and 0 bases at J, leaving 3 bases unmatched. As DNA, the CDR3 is TGTGCCAGCCTAAGCGGGAGCTCCTACAATGAGCAGTTCTTC. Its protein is CASLSGSSYNEQFF. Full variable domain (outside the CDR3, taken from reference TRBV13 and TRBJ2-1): AAGVIQSPRHLIKEKRETATLKCYPIPRHDTVYWYQQGPGQDPQFLISFYEKMQSDKGSIPDRFSAQQFSDYHSELNMSSLELGDSALYFCASLSGSSYNEQFFGPGTRLTVL.

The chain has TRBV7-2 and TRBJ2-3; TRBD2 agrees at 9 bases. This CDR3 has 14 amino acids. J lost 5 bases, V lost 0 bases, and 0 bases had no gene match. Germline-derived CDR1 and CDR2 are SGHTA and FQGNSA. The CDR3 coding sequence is TGTGCCAGCAGCTTAGCTAGCGGGAGAGATACGCAGTATTTT. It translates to CASSLASGRDTQYF.

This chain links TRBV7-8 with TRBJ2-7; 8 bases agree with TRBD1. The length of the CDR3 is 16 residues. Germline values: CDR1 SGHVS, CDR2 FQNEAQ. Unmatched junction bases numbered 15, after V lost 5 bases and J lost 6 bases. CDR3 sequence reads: CASSLPADRESPEQYF. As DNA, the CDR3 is TGTGCCAGCAGCCTCCCCGCGGACAGGGAATCCCCCGAGCAGTACTTC.

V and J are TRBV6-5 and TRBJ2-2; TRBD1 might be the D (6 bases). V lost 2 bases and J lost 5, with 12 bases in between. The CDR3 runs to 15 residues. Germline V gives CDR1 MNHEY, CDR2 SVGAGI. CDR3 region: CASSYQGLMTGELFF. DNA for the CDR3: TGTGCCAGCAGTTACCAGGGGCTAATGACCGGGGAGCTGTTTTTT.

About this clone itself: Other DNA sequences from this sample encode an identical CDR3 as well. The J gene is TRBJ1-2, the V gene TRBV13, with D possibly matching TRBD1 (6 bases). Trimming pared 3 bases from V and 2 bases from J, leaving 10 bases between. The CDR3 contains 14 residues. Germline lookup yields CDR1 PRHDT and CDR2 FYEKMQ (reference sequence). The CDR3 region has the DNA TGTGCCAGCAGCTTCGGGCAGGGGAACTATGGCTACACCTTC. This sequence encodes CASSFGQGNYGYTF. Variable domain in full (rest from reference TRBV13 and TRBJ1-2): AAGVIQSPRHLIKEKRETATLKCYPIPRHDTVYWYQQGPGQDPQFLISFYEKMQSDKGSIPDRFSAQQFSDYHSELNMSSLELGDSALYFCASSFGQGNYGYTFGSGTRLTVV.

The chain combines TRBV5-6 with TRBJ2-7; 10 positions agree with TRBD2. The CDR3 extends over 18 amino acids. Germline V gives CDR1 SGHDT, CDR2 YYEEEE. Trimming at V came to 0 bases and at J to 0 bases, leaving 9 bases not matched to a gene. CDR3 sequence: CASSLVLAGAPSSYEQYF. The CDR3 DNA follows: TGTGCCAGCAGCTTGGTGCTAGCGGGGGCCCCGAGCTCCTACGAGCAGTACTTC.

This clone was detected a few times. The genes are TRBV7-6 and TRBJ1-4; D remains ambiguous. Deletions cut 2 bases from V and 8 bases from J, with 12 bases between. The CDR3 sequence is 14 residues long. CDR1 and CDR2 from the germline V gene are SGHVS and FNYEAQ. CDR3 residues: CASSLSTGVEKLFF. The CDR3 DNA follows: TGTGCCAGCAGCTTATCTACCGGGGTAGAAAAACTGTTTTTT.

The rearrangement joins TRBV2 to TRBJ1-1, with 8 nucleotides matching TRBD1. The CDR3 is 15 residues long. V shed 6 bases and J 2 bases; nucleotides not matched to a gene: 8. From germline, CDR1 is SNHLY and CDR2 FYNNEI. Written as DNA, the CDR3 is TGTGCCAGCAGATGGGATACAGGGGGAAACACTGAAGCTTTCTTT. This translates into CASRWDTGGNTEAFF.

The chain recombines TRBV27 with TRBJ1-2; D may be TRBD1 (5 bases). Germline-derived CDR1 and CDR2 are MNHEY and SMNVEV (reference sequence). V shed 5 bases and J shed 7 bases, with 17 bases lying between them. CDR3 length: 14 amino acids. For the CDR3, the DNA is TGTGCCAGCAGTCCCGCGGAGGGACGCTTTGGCTACACCTTC. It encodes CASSPAEGRFGYTF.

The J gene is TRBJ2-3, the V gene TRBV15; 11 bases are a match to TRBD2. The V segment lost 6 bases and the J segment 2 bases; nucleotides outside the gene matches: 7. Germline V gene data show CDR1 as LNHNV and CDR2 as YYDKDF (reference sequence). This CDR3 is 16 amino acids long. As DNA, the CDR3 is TGTGCCACCAGTATACTAGCGGGGGCCTACACAGATACGCAGTATTTT. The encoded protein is CATSILAGAYTDTQYF.

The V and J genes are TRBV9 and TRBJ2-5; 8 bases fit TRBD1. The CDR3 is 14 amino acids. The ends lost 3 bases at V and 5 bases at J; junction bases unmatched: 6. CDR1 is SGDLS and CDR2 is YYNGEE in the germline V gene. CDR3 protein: CASSADRVGETQYF. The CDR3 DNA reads TGTGCCAGCAGCGCGGACAGGGTGGGGGAGACCCAGTACTTC.

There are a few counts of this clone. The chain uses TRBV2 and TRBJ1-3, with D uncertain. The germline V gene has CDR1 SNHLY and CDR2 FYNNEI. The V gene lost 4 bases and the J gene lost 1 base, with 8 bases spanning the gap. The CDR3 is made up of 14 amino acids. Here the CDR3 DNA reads TGTGCCAGCAGTGTCCGAGCGTCTGGAAACACCATATATTTT. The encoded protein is CASSVRASGNTIYF.

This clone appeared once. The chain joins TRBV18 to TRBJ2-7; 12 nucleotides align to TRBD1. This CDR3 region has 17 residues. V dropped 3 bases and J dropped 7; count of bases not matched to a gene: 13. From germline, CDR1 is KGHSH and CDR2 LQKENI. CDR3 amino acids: CASSPTRGDRGLWEQYF. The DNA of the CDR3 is TGTGCCAGCTCACCTACCCGGGGGGACAGGGGGCTATGGGAGCAGTACTTC.

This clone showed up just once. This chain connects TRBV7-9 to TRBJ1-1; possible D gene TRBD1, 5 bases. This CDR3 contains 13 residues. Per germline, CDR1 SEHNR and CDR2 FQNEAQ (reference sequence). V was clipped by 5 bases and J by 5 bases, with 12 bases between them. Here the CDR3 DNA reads TGTGCCAGCAGCCGCGGAGGGGAAACTGAAGCTTTCTTT. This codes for CASSRGGETEAFF. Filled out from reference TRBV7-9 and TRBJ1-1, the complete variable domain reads DTGVSQNPRHKITKRGQNVTFRCDPISEHNRLYWYRQTLGQGPEFLTYFQNEAQLEKSRLLSDRFSAERPKGSFSTLEIQRTEQGDSAMYLCASSRGGETEAFFGQGTRLTVV.

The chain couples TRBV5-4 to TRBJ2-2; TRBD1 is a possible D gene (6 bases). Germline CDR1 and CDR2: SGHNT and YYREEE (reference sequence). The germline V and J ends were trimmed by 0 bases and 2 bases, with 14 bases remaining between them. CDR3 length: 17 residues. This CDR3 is CASSLAGRGGNTGELFF. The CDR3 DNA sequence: TGTGCCAGCAGCTTGGCTGGCAGGGGCGGTAACACCGGGGAGCTGTTTTTT.

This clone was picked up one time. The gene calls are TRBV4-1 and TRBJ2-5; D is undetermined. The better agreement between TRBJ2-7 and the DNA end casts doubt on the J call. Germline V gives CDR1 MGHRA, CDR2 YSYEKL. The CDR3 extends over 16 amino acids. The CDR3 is CASSQDSYATSYEQYF. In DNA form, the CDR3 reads TGCGCCAGCAGCCAAGATAGTTACGCTACCTCCTACGAGCAGTACTTC.

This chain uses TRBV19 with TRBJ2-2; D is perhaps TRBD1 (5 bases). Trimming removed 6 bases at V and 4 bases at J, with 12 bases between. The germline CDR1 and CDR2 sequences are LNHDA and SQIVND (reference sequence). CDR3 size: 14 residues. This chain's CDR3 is CASRRGAVTGELFF. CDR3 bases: TGTGCCAGTAGGCGTGGGGCAGTCACCGGGGAGCTGTTTTTT.

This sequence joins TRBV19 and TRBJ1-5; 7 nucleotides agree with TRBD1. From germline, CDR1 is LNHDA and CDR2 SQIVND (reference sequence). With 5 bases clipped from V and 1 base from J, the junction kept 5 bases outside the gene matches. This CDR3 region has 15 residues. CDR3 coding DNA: TGTGCCAGTAGTGACAGGGACGGGAGCAATCAGCCCCAGCATTTT. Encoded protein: CASSDRDGSNQPQHF.

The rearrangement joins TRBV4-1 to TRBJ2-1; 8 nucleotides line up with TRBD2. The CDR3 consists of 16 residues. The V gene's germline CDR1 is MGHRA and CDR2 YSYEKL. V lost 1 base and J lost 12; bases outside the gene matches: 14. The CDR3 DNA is TGCGCCAGCAGCCAAGGGAGAGGGGCGGACGCGGGGGGGCAGTTCTTC. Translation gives CASSQGRGADAGGQFF.

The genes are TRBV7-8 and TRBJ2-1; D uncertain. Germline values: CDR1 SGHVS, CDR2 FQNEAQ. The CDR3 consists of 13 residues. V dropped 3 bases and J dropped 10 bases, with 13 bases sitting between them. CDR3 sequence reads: CASSFSGPLEQFF. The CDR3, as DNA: TGTGCCAGCAGCTTCTCTGGGCCCCTCGAGCAGTTCTTC. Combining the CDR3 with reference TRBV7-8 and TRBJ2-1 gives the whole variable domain GAGVSQSPRYKVAKRGQDVALRCDPISGHVSLFWYQQALGQGPEFLTYFQNEAQLDKSGLPSDRFFAERPEGSVSTLKIQRTQQEDSAVYLCASSFSGPLEQFFGPGTRLTVL.

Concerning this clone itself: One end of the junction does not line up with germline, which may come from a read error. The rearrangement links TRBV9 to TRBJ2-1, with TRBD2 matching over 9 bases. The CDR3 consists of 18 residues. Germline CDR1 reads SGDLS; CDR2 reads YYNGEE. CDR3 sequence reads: CASSPRWGTSGSSNEQFF. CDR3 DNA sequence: TGTGCCAGCAGCCCCCGGTGGGGTACTAGCGGGTCCTCCAATGAGCAGTTCTTC.

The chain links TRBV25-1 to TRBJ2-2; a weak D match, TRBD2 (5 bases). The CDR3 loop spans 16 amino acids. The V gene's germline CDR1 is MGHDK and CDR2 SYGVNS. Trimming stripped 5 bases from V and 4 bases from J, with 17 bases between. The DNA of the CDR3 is TGTGCCAGCAGTCCCGGGGTGGGCAGGAGCACCGGGGAGCTGTTTTTT. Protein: CASSPGVGRSTGELFF. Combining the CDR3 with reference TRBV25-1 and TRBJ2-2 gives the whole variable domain EADIYQTPRYLVIGTGKKITLECSQTMGHDKMYWYQQDPGMELHLIHYSYGVNSTEKGDLSSESTVSRIRTEHFPLTLESARPSHTSQYLCASSPGVGRSTGELFFGEGSRLTVL.

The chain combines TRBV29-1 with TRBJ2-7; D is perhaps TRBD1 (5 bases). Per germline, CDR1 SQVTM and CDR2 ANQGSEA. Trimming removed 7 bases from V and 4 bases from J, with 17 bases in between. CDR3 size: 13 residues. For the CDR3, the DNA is TGCAGCGCAGACAGAGTGGATAGGTACGAGCAGTACTTC. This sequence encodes CSADRVDRYEQYF.

As DNA, the CDR3 is TGTGCCAGCAGCTTGGACGGGGGGGCCTACGAGCAGTACTTC. It yields the protein CASSLDGGAYEQYF. The chain has TRBV5-6 and TRBJ2-5; 8 nucleotides line up with TRBD2. Matching the DNA end better, TRBJ2-7 makes the J call doubtful. This CDR3 has 14 residues. Germline lookup yields CDR1 SGHDT and CDR2 YYEEEE.

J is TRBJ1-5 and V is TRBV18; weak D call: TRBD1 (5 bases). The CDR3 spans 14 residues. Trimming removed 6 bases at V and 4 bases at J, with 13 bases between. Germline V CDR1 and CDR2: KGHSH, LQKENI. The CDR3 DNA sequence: TGTGCCAGCTCGGGGGGAGGAGGAAATCAGCCCCAGCATTTT. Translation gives CASSGGGGNQPQHF.

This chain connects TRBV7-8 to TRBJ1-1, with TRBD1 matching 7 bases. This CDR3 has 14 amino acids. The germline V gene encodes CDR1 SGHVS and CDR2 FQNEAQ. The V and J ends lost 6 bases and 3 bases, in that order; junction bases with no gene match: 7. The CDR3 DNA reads TGTGCCAGCAGTACAGGGGAGTCGGACACTGAAGCTTTCTTT. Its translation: CASSTGESDTEAFF. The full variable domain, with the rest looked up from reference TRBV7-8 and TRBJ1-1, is GAGVSQSPRYKVAKRGQDVALRCDPISGHVSLFWYQQALGQGPEFLTYFQNEAQLDKSGLPSDRFFAERPEGSVSTLKIQRTQQEDSAVYLCASSTGESDTEAFFGQGTRLTVV.

The DNA of the CDR3 is TGTGCCACCAGCAGAGAGAGACAGCAGGACACCATATATTTT. Translation: CATSRERQQDTIYF. This chain uses TRBV15 with TRBJ1-3; a possible D gene is TRBD1 (5 bases). Germline CDR1 LNHNV, CDR2 YYDKDF (reference sequence). With 0 bases removed from V and 8 bases from J, the gap between germline ends came to 11 bases. CDR3 length equals 14 residues.